This T cell receptor (beta chain) was profiled in a study of beta chain features in type 1 diabetes. Reverse transcription of all isolated RNA meant that expressed TCRB transcripts were sequenced. Assay used: immunoSEQ multiplex PCR; TCRdb lists only in-frame clones, some missing. The data contain about 900,000 clones, roughly a sixth of them singletons. From germline, CDR1 is SGDLS and CDR2 YYNGEE. The V and J ends lost 0 bases and 6 bases, in that order; junction bases with no gene match: 6. The CDR3 extends over 15 amino acids. Concerning this clone itself: Its specificity is unknown.

Findings of the study overall: These data did not resolve whether HLA type affects TCRB rearrangement.

The TCR comes from a woman between 18 and 30 years old in good health. The V call is TRBV9, the J call TRBJ1-2, with 9 bases identical to TRBD1. Sequencing input: naive CD4+ T cells from blood. CDR3 protein: CASSVGGTGNNGYTF. The DNA for the CDR3 is TGTGCCAGCAGCGTAGGAGGGACAGGGAACAATGGCTACACCTTC.